The clone carrying this T cell receptor (beta chain) was seen once. The target antigen is unknown. This CDR3 has 18 amino acids. Germline V CDR1 and CDR2: MNHEY, SMNVEV (reference sequence). Trimming took 0 bases from V and 1 from J; bases not matched to a gene: 3. The data stem from a study of cytomegalovirus exposure and HLA in healthy donors. Researchers ran the PCR with 60 Vbeta and 13 Jbeta primers. Original handling: An analysis that came later counted 77 million or so unique TCR beta chains, approximately 9.9 million shared. Produced via immunoSEQ multiplex PCR; TCRdb's table is partial and in-frame only. V and J calls and clone size come straight from that table; D and trimming were deduced from the DNA. Here the sample spans around 90,000 clones, about nine tenths being singletons. Findings of the study overall: In an earlier analysis, in 620 or so donors, most V segments appeared productive either ~87% or ~30% of the time.

This TCR came from a man aged 30 to 39 in good health and CMV-seropositive. Sequencing was done on a sample of PBMCs. The chain combines TRBV27 with TRBJ2-2; 12 nucleotides align to TRBD1. Written as DNA, the CDR3 is TGTGCCAGCAGTTTATCGGGACAGGGGGCAAAGAACACCGGGGAGCTGTTTTTT. Its protein product is CASSLSGQGAKNTGELFF.